Each of the 18 T cell receptor beta chains below was sequenced from the same sample in a study of blood T cell repertoires in COVID-19. Assay used: immunoSEQ multiplex PCR; TCRdb lists only in-frame clones, some missing. The table has about 50,000 clones, approximately 80% seen once. Material for sequencing was peripheral blood. Every receptor here comes from a man between 65 and 85 years old with active or convalescent COVID-19.

This clone showed up just a few times. This chain uses TRBV27 with TRBJ2-3; 9 bases agree with TRBD1. This CDR3 region has 16 residues. The V gene's germline CDR1 is MNHEY and CDR2 SMNVEV (reference sequence). V was clipped by 8 bases and J by 1 base; unmatched bases: 10. CDR3 nucleotides: TGTGCCAGCCGAATAGACAGGGGGGGAGGCACAGATACGCAGTATTTT. Protein sequence: CASRIDRGGGTDTQYF.

This chain links TRBV30 with TRBJ2-3; TRBD2 is a possible D gene (7 bases). The CDR3 loop spans 15 amino acids. Trimming shortened V by 2 bases and J by 2 bases, and 14 bases separated the two germline ends. CDR1 GTSNPN and CDR2 SVGIG come from the germline V gene (reference sequence). CDR3 sequence (DNA): TGTGCCTGGAGTAGGGCGGGGGCGAACACAGATACGCAGTATTTT. Translated, it gives CAWSRAGANTDTQYF.

The chain couples TRBV3-1 (or the pseudogene TRBV3-2) to TRBJ1-2, with 10 nucleotides matching TRBD1. Trimming removed 0 bases from V and 7 bases from J; junction bases left unmatched: 2. CDR3 length equals 14 residues. Per germline, CDR1 LGHDT and CDR2 YNNKEL (reference sequence). The CDR3 spells CASSQEDRGAGYTF. The DNA for the CDR3 is TGTGCCAGCAGCCAAGAGGACAGGGGGGCTGGCTACACCTTC.

The chain is built from TRBV30 and TRBJ1-4, with 12 nucleotides matching TRBD1. V was clipped by 5 bases and J by 4 bases; unmatched bases: 11. This CDR3 region has 17 residues. Looked up from germline, CDR1 is GTSNPN and CDR2 is SVGIG (reference sequence). The CDR3 nucleotides are TGTGCCTGGGGAGCCGGGACAGGGGGCGCGGGTAATGAAAAACTGTTTTTT. It is translated as CAWGAGTGGAGNEKLFF.

The rearrangement uses TRBV10-3 and TRBJ2-1, with TRBD2 matching 8 bases. V shed 3 bases and J 6 bases; nucleotides not matched to a gene: 7. The germline CDR1 and CDR2 sequences are ENHRY and SYGVKD. The CDR3 spans 15 residues. Written as DNA, the CDR3 is TGTGCCATCAGTGATCCGGGGGGGGTCCGCAATGAGCAGTTCTTC. Translation: CAISDPGGVRNEQFF.

Only one count was recorded for this clone. The chain joins TRBV4-3 to TRBJ2-7; 9 positions agree with TRBD2. This CDR3 is 15 amino acids long. V shed 0 bases, J shed 5 bases, and the junction held 5 bases outside the gene matches. Germline CDR1 is LGHNA and CDR2 is YSLEER. The CDR3 region is CASSQDFSGSNEQYF. DNA of the CDR3: TGCGCCAGCAGCCAAGATTTTAGCGGGAGTAACGAGCAGTACTTC.

This chain connects TRBV9 to TRBJ2-1; weak D call: TRBD2 (6 bases). Germline V lookup: CDR1 SGDLS, CDR2 YYNGEE. The CDR3 sequence is 13 residues long. V shed 0 bases and J shed 9 bases, with 10 bases lying between them. CDR3 sequence reads: CASSVGGRPEQFF. CDR3 sequence (DNA): TGTGCCAGCAGCGTAGGGGGGAGGCCTGAGCAGTTCTTC.

The rearrangement uses TRBV3-1 (or the pseudogene TRBV3-2) and TRBJ1-2, with TRBD1 matching 8 bases. CDR1 and CDR2 (germline): LGHDT, YNNKEL (reference sequence). This CDR3 has 13 amino acids. J gave up 4 bases and V 4 bases, and 2 bases lay outside the gene matches. The CDR3 is CASSPGQAYGYTF. As DNA, the CDR3 is TGTGCCAGCAGCCCGGGACAGGCCTATGGCTACACCTTC.

The rearrangement uses TRBV5-1 and TRBJ2-3; 7 bases fit TRBD2. Germline V lookup: CDR1 SGHRS, CDR2 YFSETQ. With V trimmed by 0 bases and J by 5 bases, 6 bases remained unmatched. This CDR3 comprises 15 residues. The CDR3 sequence: CASSLDSGNVDTQYF. CDR3 nucleotides: TGCGCCAGCAGCTTGGACAGCGGGAATGTAGATACGCAGTATTTT.

The chain uses TRBV11-2 and TRBJ2-7, with a weak D call TRBD1 (5 bases). CDR3 size: 17 residues. V was cut by 7 bases and J by 5 bases, with 27 bases left in between. The germline CDR1 and CDR2 sequences are SGHAT and FQNNGV. The CDR3: CASIFYGASREDDEQYF. The CDR3 bases are TGTGCCAGCATCTTTTATGGGGCTTCGCGCGAAGACGACGAGCAGTACTTC.

J is TRBJ1-1 and V is TRBV11-3; D is ambiguous. The V gene lost 1 base and the J gene lost 2 bases, with 11 bases spanning the gap. This CDR3 is 15 amino acids long. Germline V gene data show CDR1 as SGHNT and CDR2 as YENEEA. CDR3 region: CASSLVVGANTEAFF. CDR3 DNA sequence: TGTGCCAGCAGCTTAGTAGTAGGAGCTAACACTGAAGCTTTCTTT.

The chain links TRBV10-3 to TRBJ1-1, with 8 nucleotides matching TRBD1. V shed 4 bases, J shed 0 bases, and the junction held 4 bases outside the gene matches. There are 15 residues in the CDR3. Germline loops: CDR1 ENHRY, CDR2 SYGVKD. The CDR3 protein is CAISADREVNTEAFF. The CDR3 region has the DNA TGTGCCATCAGTGCGGACAGGGAAGTGAACACTGAAGCTTTCTTT.

The chain joins TRBV14 to TRBJ1-2; tentative D call: TRBD1 (6 bases). V lost 8 bases, J lost 6 bases, and 22 bases lay in between. This CDR3 is 15 amino acids long. Germline CDR1 SGHDN, CDR2 FVKESK. The CDR3 DNA is TGTGCCAGCGCGATGGGATGGGGGACAACCCATGGCTACACCTTC. Encoded protein: CASAMGWGTTHGYTF.

The rearrangement uses TRBV9 and TRBJ1-3; D might be TRBD1 (5 bases). V lost 3 bases to trimming and J lost 2 bases, with 6 bases between them. Germline CDR1 reads SGDLS; CDR2 reads YYNGEE. This CDR3 has 13 amino acids. CDR3 sequence (DNA): TGTGCCAGCAGCGAGGGGACTGGAAACACCATATATTTT. It is translated as CASSEGTGNTIYF.

V is TRBV5-1 and J is TRBJ2-2; TRBD1 might be the D (5 bases). Germline CDR1 reads SGHRS; CDR2 reads YFSETQ. This CDR3 has 15 residues. V shed 3 bases and J shed 1 base, with 10 bases lying between them. The CDR3 DNA reads as TGCGCCAGCAGCTACGTCCAGGGGAACACCGGGGAGCTGTTTTTT. Translated: CASSYVQGNTGELFF.

Here the CDR3 reads CASTRGQSSNQPQHF. The CDR3 nucleotides are TGTGCCAGTACGCGCGGACAGTCCTCCAATCAGCCCCAGCATTTT. The chain carries TRBV19 and TRBJ1-5, with a possible D match to TRBD1 (6 bases). The CDR3 is made up of 15 amino acids. V was cut by 7 bases and J by 3 bases, with 16 bases left in between. Germline CDR1 and CDR2: LNHDA and SQIVND (reference sequence).

The J gene is TRBJ2-1, the V gene TRBV11-2, with 9 bases identical to TRBD1. Losses at the gene ends were 8 bases for V and 7 bases for J; bases not matched to a gene: 9. The CDR3 loop spans 14 amino acids. Germline CDR1 is SGHAT and CDR2 is FQNNGV. CDR3 amino acids: CASGSTGGGNEQFF. The CDR3 DNA sequence: TGTGCCAGCGGGTCGACAGGGGGTGGGAATGAGCAGTTCTTC.

There are a few counts of this clone. The CDR3 loop is CASSYSRGATAFF. The CDR3 region has the DNA TGTGCCAGCAGTTACTCACGGGGGGCGACGGCTTTCTTT. The rearrangement joins TRBV6-5 to TRBJ1-1; D might be TRBD1 (6 bases). The CDR3 extends over 13 amino acids. Trimming took off 0 bases at V and 11 bases at J, with 13 bases between the two ends. Germline CDR1 reads MNHEY; CDR2 reads SVGAGI.